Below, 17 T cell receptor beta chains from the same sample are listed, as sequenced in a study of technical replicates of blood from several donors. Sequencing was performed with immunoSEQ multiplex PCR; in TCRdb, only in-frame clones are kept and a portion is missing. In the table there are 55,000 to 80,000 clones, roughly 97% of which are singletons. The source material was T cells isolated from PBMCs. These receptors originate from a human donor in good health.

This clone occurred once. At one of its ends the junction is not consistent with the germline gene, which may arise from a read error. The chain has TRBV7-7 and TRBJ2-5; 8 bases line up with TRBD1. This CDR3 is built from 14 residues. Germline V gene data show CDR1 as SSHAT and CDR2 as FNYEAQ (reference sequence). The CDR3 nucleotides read TGTGCTAGCAGCCTGGACAGGGACGGGGAGACCCAGTACTTC. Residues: CASSLDRDGETQYF.

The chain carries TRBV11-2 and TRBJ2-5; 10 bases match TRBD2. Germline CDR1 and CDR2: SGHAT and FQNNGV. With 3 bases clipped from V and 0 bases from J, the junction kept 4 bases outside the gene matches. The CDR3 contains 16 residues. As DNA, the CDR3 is TGTGCCAGCAGCTTCCGGACTAGCGGTGACCAAGAGACCCAGTACTTC. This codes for CASSFRTSGDQETQYF.

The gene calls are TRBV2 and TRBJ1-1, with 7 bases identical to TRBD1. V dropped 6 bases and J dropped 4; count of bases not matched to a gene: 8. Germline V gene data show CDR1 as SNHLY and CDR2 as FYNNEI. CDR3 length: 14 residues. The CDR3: CASRGYRGGTEAFF. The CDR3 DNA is TGTGCCAGCAGGGGATACAGGGGTGGCACTGAAGCTTTCTTT.

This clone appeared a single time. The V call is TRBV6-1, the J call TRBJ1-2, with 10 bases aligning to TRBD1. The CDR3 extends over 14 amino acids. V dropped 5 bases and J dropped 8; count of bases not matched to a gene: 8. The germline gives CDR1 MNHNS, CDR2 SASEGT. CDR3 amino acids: CASSSGQGDRGYTF. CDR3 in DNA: TGTGCCAGCAGTAGCGGACAGGGGGACAGAGGCTACACCTTC.

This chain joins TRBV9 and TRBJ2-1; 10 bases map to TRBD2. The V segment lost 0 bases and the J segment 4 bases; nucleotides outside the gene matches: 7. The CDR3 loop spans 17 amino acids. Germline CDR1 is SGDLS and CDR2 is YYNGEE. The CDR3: CASSVVGQAGGYNEQFF. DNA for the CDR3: TGTGCCAGCAGCGTAGTTGGACAAGCGGGGGGGTACAATGAGCAGTTCTTC.

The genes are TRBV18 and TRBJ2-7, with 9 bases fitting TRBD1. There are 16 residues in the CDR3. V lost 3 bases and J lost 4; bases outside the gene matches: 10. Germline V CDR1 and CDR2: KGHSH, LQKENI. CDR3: CASSPDVGTGKYEQYF. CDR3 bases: TGTGCCAGCTCACCCGACGTAGGGACAGGGAAATACGAGCAGTACTTC.

The CDR3 sequence: CASTVNSYGYTF. CDR3 DNA: TGTGCCAGCACTGTTAACTCCTATGGCTACACCTTC. The chain couples TRBV6-1 to TRBJ1-2; D remains unclear. V was clipped by 7 bases and J by 4 bases, with 10 bases between them. From germline, CDR1 is MNHNS and CDR2 SASEGT. The CDR3 runs to 12 residues.

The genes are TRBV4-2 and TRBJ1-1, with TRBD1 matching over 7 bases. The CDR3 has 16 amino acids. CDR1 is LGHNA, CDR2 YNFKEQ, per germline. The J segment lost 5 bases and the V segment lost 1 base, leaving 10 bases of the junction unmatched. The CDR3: CASSQGYRGRGTEAFF. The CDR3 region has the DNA TGTGCCAGCAGCCAAGGGTACAGGGGTCGCGGGACTGAAGCTTTCTTT.

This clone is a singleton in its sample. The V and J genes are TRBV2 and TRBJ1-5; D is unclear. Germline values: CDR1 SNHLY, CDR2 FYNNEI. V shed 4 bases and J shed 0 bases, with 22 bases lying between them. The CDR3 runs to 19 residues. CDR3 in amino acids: CASSVQISEVLFSNQPQHF. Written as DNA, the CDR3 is TGTGCCAGCAGTGTCCAGATCTCAGAGGTTCTTTTTAGCAATCAGCCCCAGCATTTT.

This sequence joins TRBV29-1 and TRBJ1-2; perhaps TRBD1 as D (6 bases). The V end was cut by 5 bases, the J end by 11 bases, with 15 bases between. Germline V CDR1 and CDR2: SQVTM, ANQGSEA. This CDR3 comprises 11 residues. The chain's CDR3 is CSVSQGMEYTF. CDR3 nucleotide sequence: TGCAGCGTTTCACAGGGTATGGAGTACACCTTC.

The CDR3 loop reads CASSQRGTEDTEAFF. DNA for the CDR3: TGTGCCAGCAGCCAAAGGGGCACCGAGGACACTGAAGCTTTCTTT. The J gene is TRBJ1-1, the V gene TRBV28; tentatively, D is TRBD1 (5 bases). The CDR3 has 15 residues. In germline, CDR1 is MDHEN, CDR2 SYDVKM. V lost 6 bases and J lost 3, with 17 bases in between.

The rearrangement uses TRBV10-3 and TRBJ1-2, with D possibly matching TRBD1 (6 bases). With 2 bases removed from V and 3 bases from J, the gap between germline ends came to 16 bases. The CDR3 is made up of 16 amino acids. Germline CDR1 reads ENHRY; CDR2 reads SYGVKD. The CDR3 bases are TGTGCCATCAGTGAGGCCATGGGGGCAGGACACTATGGCTACACCTTC. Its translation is CAISEAMGAGHYGYTF.

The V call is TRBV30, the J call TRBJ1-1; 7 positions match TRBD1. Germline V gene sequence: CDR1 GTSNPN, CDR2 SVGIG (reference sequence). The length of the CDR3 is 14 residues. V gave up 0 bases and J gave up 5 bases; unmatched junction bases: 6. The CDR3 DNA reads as TGTGCCTGGAGTGTTGCAGGGGGAGAGACTGAAGCTTTCTTT. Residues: CAWSVAGGETEAFF. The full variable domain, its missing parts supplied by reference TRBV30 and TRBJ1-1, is SQTIHQWPATLVQPVGSPLSLECTVEGTSNPNLYWYRQAAGRGLQLLFYSVGIGQISSEVPQNLSASRPQDRQFILSSKKLLLSDSGFYLCAWSVAGGETEAFFGQGTRLTVV.

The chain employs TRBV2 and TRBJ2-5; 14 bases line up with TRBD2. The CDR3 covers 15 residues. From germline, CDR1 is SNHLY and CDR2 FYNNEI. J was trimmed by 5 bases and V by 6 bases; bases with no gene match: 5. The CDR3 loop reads CASSFGLAGGETQYF. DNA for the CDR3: TGTGCCAGCAGCTTCGGACTAGCGGGGGGTGAGACCCAGTACTTC. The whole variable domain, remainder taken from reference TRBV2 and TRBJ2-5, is EPEVTQTPSHQVTQMGQEVILRCVPISNHLYFYWYRQILGQKVEFLVSFYNNEISEKSEIFDDQFSVERPDGSNFTLKIRSTKLEDSAMYFCASSFGLAGGETQYFGPGTRLLVL.

The CDR3 nucleotides are TGTGCCATCAGTGAGTCGGAGTTGAATGAGCAGTTCTTC. This codes for CAISESELNEQFF. The V call is TRBV10-3, the J call TRBJ2-1; D is undetermined. Trimming pared 0 bases from V and 7 bases from J, leaving 7 bases between. CDR1 ENHRY and CDR2 SYGVKD come from the germline V gene. This CDR3 spans 13 amino acids.

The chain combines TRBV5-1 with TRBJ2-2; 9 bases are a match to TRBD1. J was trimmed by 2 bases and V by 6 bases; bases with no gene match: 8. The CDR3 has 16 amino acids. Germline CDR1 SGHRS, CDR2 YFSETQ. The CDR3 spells CASKGQGSLNTGELFF. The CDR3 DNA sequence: TGCGCCAGCAAGGGACAGGGTTCCCTTAACACCGGGGAGCTGTTTTTT. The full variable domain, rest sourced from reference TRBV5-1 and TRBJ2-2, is KAGVTQTPRYLIKTRGQQVTLSCSPISGHRSVSWYQQTPGQGLQFLFEYFSETQRNKGNFPGRFSGRQFSNSRSEMNVSTLELGDSALYLCASKGQGSLNTGELFFGEGSRLTVL.

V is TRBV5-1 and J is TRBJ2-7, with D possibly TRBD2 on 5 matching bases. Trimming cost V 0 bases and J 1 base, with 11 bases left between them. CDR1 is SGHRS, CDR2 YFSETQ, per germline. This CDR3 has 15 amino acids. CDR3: CASSLEVRGSYEQYF. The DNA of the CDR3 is TGCGCCAGCAGCTTGGAGGTTCGGGGTTCCTACGAGCAGTACTTC.